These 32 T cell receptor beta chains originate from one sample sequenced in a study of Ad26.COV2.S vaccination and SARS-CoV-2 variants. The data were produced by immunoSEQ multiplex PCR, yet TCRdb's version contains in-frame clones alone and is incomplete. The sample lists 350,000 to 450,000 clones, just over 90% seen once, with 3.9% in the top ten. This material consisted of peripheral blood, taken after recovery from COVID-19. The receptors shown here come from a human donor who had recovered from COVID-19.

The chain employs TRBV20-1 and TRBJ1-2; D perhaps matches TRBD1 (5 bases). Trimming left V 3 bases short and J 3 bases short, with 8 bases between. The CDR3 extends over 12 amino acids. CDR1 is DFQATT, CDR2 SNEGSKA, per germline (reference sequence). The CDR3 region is CSASKTDYGYTF. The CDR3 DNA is TGCAGTGCTAGTAAGACAGACTATGGCTACACCTTC.

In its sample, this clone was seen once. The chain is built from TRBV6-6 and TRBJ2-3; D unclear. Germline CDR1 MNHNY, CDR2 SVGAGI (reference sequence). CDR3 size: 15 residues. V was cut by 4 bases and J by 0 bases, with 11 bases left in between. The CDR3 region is CASSSIGTSTDTQYF. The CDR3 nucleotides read TGTGCCAGCAGTTCTATAGGCACTAGCACAGATACGCAGTATTTT.

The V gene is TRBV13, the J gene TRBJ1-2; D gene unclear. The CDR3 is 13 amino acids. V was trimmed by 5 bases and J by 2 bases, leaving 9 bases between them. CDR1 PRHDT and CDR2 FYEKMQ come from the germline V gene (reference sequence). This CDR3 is CASSPGINYGYTF. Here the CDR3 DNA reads TGTGCCAGCAGCCCCGGAATAAACTATGGCTACACCTTC.

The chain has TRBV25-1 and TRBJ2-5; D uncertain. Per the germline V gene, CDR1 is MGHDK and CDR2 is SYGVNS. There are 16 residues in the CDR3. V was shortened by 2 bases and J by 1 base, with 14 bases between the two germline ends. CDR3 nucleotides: TGTGCCAGCAGTGAAGGTTTAGGCGGCTTCCAAGAGACCCAGTACTTC. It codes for CASSEGLGGFQETQYF.

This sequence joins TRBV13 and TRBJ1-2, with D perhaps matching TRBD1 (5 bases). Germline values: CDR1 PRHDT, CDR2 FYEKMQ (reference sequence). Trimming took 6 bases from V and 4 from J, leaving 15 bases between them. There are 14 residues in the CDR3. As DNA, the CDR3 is TGTGCCAGCAGGGCCCGGGACGGGAGCTATGGCTACACCTTC. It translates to CASRARDGSYGYTF.

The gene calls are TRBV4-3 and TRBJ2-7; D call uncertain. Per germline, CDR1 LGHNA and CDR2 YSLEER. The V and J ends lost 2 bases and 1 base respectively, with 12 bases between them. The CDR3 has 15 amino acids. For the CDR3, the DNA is TGCGCCAGCAGCCAACTCGGCGGCGCATCCTACGAGCAGTACTTC. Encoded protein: CASSQLGGASYEQYF.

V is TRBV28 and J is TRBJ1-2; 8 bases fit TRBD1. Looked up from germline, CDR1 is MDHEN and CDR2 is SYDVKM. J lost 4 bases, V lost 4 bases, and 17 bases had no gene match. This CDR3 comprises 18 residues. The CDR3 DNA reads TGTGCCAGCAGTTCAGGGGGGCCAGGGGGCCTAAAGACCTATGGCTACACCTTC. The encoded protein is CASSSGGPGGLKTYGYTF.

CDR3 sequence (DNA): TGTGCCAGCATCTCCTCGGTGGCGGGGGACTCCTACGAGCAGTACTTC. As protein: CASISSVAGDSYEQYF. V usage is TRBV28 and J usage is TRBJ2-7; 7 nucleotides match TRBD2. The germline V gene encodes CDR1 MDHEN and CDR2 SYDVKM. This CDR3 has 16 amino acids. The V gene end was trimmed by 7 bases and the J gene end by 0 bases; junction bases not matched to a gene: 12.

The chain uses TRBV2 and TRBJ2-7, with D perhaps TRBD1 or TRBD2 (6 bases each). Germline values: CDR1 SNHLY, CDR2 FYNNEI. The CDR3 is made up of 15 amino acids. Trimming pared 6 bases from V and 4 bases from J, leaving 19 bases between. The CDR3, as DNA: TGTGCCAGCAGCGCCCAGGGGCAGGGAGGTTACGAGCAGTACTTC. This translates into CASSAQGQGGYEQYF.

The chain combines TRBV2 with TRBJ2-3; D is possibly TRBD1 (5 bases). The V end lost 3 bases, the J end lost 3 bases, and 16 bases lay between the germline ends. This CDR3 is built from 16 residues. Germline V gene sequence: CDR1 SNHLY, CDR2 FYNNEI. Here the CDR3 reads CASSDRPGWGTDTQYF. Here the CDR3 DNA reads TGTGCCAGCAGTGATCGCCCAGGGTGGGGTACAGATACGCAGTATTTT.

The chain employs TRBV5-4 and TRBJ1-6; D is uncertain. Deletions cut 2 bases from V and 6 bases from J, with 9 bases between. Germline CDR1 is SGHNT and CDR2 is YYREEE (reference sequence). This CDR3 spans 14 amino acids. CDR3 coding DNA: TGTGCCAGCAGCTTTTACACTGTTAATTCACCCCTCCACTTT. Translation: CASSFYTVNSPLHF.

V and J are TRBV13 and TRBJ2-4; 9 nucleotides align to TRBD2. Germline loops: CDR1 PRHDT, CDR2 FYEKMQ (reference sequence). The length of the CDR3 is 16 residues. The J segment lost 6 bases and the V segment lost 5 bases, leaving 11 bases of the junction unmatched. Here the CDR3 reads CASSGEGAGGRNIQYF. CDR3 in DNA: TGTGCCAGCAGCGGAGAGGGCGCGGGGGGGCGAAACATTCAGTACTTC.

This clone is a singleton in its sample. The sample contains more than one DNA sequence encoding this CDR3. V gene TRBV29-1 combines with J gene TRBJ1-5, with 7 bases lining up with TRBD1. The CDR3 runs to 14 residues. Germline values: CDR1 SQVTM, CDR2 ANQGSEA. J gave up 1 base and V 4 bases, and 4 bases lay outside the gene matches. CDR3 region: CSVADRASNQPQHF. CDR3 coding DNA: TGCAGCGTTGCTGACAGGGCAAGCAATCAGCCCCAGCATTTT. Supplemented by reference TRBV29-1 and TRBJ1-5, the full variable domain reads SAVISQKPSRDICQRGTSLTIQCQVDSQVTMMFWYRQQPGQSLTLIATANQGSEATYESGFVIDKFPISRPNLTFSTLTVSNMSPEDSSIYLCSVADRASNQPQHFGDGTRLSIL.

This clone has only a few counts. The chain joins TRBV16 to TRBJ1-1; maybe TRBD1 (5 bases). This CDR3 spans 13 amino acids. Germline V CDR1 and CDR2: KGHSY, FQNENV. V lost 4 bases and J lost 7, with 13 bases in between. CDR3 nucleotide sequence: TGTGCCAGCAGCCTTGTGAAAAGGGGTGAAGCTTTCTTT. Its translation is CASSLVKRGEAFF.

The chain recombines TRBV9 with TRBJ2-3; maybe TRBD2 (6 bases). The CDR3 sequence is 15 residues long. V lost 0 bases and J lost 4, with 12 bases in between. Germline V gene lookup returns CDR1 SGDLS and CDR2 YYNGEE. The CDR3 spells CASSVVDGRPDTQYF. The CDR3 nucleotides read TGTGCCAGCAGCGTAGTGGATGGGAGGCCAGATACGCAGTATTTT.

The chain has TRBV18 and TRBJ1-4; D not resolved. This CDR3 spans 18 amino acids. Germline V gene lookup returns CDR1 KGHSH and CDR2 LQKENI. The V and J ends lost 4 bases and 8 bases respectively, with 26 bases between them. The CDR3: CASSRDWVGPYRPEKLFF. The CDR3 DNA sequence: TGTGCCAGCTCACGAGATTGGGTTGGGCCTTATCGTCCGGAAAAACTGTTTTTT.

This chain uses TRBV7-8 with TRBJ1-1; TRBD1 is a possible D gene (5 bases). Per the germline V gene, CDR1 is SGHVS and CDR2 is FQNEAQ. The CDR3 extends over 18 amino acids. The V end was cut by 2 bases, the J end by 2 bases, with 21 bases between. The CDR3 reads CASSLRGHSGSVNTEAFF. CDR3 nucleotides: TGTGCCAGCAGCTTAAGGGGCCACTCCGGTTCGGTTAACACTGAAGCTTTCTTT.

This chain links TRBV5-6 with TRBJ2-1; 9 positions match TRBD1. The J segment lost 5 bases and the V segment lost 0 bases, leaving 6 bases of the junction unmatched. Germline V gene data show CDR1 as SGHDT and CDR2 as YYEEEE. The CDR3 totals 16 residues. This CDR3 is CASSLGTGGLNNEQFF. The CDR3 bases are TGTGCCAGCAGCTTGGGAACAGGGGGCCTAAACAATGAGCAGTTCTTC. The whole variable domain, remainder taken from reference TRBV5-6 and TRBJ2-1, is DAGVTQSPTHLIKTRGQQVTLRCSPKSGHDTVSWYQQALGQGPQFIFQYYEEEERQRGNFPDRFSGHQFPNYSSELNVNALLLGDSALYLCASSLGTGGLNNEQFFGPGTRLTVL.

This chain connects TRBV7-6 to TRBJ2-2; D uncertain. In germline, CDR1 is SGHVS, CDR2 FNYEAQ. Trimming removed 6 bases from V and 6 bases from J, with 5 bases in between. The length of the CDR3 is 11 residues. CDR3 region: CASSLSGELFF. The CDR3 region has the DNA TGTGCCAGCAGTCTCTCCGGGGAGCTGTTTTTT.

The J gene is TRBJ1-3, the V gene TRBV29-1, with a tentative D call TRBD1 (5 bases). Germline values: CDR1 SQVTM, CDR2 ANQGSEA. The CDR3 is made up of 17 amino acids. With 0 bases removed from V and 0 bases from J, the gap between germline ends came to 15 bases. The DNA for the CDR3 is TGCAGCGTTGAAGATAGACAGAAGCGGTTCTCTGGAAACACCATATATTTT. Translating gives CSVEDRQKRFSGNTIYF.

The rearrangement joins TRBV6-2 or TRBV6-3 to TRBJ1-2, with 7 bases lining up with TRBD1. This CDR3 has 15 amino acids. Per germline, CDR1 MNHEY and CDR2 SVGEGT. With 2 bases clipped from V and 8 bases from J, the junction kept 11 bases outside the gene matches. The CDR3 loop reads CASSYGGGFGVGYTF. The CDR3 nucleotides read TGTGCCAGCAGTTACGGAGGGGGCTTCGGGGTAGGCTACACCTTC.

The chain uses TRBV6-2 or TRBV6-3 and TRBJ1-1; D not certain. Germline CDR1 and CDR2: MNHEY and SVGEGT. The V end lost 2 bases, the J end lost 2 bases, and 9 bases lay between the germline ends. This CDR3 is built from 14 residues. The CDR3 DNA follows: TGTGCCAGCAGTTACCGTCAGCTAAACACTGAAGCTTTCTTT. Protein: CASSYRQLNTEAFF.

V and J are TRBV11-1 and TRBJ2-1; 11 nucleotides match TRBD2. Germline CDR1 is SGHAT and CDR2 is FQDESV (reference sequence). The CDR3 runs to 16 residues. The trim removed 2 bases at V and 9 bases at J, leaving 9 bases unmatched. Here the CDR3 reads CASSLIAGGPSGEQFF. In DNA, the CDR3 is TGTGCCAGCAGCTTAATAGCGGGGGGGCCTTCCGGTGAGCAGTTCTTC.

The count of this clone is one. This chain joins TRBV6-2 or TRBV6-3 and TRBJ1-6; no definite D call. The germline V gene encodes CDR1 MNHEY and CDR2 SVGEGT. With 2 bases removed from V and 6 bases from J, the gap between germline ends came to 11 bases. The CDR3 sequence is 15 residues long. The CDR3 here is CASSYNLGSNSPLHF. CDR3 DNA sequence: TGTGCCAGCAGTTACAATTTGGGAAGTAATTCACCCCTCCACTTT.

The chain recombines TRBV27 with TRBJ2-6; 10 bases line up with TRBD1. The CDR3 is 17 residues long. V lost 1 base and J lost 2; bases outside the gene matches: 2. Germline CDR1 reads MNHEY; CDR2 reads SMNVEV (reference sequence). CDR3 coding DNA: TGTGCCAGCAGTTTATACGGGACAGGGGCTGGGGCCAACGTCCTGACTTTC. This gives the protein CASSLYGTGAGANVLTF.

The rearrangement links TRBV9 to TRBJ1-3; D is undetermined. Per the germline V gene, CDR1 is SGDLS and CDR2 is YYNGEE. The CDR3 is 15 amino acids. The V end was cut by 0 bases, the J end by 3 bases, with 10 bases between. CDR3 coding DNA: TGTGCCAGCAGCGTAGCCTTAGAGGGTGGAAACACCATATATTTT. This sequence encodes CASSVALEGGNTIYF.

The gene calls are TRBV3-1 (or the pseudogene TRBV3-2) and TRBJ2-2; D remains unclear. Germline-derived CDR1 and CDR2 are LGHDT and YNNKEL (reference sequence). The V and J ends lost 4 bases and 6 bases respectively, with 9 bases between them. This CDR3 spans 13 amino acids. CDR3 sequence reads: CASSPLLPGELFF. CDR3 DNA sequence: TGTGCCAGCAGCCCCCTGCTCCCCGGGGAGCTGTTTTTT.

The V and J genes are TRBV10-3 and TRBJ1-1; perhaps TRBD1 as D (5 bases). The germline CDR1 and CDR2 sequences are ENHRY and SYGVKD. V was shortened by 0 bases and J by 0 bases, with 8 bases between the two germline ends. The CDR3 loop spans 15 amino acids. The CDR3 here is CAISESSRVNTEAFF. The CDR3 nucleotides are TGTGCCATCAGTGAGTCGAGCAGGGTGAACACTGAAGCTTTCTTT.

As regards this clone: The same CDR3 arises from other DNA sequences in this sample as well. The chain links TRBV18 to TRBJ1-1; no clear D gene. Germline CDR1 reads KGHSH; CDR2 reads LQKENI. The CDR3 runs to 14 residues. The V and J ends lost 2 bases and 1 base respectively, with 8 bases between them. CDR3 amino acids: CASSPGRTNTEAFF. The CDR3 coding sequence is TGTGCCAGCTCACCAGGCAGAACGAACACTGAAGCTTTCTTT.

The CDR3 nucleotides are TGTGCCAGCAGCGGGGACAGGGGACACTATGGCTACACCTTC. Translating gives CASSGDRGHYGYTF. This chain connects TRBV9 to TRBJ1-2; TRBD1 matches 10 bases. Looked up from germline, CDR1 is SGDLS and CDR2 is YYNGEE. Trimming cost V 3 bases and J 3 bases; bases outside gene matches: 2. CDR3 length: 14 residues.

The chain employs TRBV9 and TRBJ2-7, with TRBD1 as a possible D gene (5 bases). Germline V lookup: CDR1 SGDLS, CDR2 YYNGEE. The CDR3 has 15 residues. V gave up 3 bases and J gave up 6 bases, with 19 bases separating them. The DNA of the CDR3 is TGTGCCAGCAGCGATCAAAAGGACAAGTGGTCCGAGCAGTACTTC. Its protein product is CASSDQKDKWSEQYF.

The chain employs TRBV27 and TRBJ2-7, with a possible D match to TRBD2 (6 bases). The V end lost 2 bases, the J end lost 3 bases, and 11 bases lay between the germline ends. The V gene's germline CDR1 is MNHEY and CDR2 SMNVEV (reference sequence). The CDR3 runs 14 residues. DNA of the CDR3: TGTGCCAGCAGTTTACACGACGGGAGCTACGAGCAGTACTTC. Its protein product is CASSLHDGSYEQYF.